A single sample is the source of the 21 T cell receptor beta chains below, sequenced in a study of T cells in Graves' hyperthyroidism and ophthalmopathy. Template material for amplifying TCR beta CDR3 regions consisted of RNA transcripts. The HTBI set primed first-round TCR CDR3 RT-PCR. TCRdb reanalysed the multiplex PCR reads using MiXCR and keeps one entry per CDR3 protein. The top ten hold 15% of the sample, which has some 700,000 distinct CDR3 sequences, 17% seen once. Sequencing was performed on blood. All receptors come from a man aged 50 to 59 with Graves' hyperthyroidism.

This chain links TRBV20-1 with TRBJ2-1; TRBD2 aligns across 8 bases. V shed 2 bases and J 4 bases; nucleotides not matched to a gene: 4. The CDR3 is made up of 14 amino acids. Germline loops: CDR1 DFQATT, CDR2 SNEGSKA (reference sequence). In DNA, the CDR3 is TGCAGTGCTAGATCGTCTAGCGGGTACAATGAGCAGTTCTTC. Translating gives CSARSSSGYNEQFF.

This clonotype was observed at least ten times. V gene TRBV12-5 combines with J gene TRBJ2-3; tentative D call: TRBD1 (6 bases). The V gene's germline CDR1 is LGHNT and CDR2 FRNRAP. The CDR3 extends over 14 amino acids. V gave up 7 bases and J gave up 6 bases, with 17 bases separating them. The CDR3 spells CASAPASQGDTQYF. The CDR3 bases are TGTGCTAGTGCCCCGGCCTCCCAGGGGGATACGCAGTATTTT. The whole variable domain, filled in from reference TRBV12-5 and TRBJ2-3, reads DARVTQTPRHKVTEMGQEVTMRCQPILGHNTVFWYRQTMMQGLELLAYFRNRAPLDDSGMPKDRFSAEMPDATLATLKIQPSEPRDSAVYFCASAPASQGDTQYFGPGTRLTVL.

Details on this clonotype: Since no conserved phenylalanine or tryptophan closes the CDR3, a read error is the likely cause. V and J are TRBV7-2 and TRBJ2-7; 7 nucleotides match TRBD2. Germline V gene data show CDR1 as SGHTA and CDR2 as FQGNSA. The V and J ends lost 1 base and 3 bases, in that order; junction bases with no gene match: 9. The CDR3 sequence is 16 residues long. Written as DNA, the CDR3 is TGTGCCAGCAGCTTAGGAGGCGGGAGAGGATACTACGAGCAGTACCTC. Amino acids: CASSLGGGRGYYEQYL.

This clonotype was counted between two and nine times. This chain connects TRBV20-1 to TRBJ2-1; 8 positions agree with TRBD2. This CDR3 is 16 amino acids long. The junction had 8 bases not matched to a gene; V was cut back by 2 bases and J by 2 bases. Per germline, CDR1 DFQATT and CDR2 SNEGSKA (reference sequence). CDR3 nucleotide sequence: TGCAGTGCTAGAATCACGACTAGCGAGACCTACAATGAGCAGTTCTTC. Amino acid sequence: CSARITTSETYNEQFF.

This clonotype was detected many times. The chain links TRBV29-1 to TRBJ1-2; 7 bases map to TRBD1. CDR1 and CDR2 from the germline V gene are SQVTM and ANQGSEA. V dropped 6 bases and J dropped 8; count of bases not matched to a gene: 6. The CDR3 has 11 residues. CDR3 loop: CSVATGEGYTF. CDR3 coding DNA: TGCAGCGTGGCAACAGGGGAAGGCTACACCTTC.

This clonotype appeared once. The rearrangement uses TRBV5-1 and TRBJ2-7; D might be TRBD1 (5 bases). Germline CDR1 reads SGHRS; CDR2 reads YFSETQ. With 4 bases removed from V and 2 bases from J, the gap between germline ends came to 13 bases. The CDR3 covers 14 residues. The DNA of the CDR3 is TGCGCCAGCAGCCCGGACATACTCACCTACGAGCAGTACTTC. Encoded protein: CASSPDILTYEQYF.

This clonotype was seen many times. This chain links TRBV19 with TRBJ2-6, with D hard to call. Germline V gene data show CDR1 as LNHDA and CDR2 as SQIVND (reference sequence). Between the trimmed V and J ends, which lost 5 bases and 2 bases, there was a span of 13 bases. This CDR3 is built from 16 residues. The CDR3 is CASSSISGAGANVLTF. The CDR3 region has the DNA TGTGCCAGTAGTTCAATTTCAGGAGCTGGGGCCAACGTCCTGACTTTC.

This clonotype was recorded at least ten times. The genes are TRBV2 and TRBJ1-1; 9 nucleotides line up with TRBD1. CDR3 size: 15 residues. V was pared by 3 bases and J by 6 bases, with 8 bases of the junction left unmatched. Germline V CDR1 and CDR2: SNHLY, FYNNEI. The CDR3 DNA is TGTGCCAGCAGTGACTACAGGGGGCCCGAGGCTGAAGCTTTCTTT. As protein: CASSDYRGPEAEAFF.

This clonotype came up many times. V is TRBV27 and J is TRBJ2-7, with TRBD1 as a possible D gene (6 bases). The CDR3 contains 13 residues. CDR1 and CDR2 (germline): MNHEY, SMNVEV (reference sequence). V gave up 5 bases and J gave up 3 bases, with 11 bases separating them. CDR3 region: CASSVGQYYEQYF. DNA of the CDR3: TGTGCCAGCAGTGTAGGACAGTACTACGAGCAGTACTTC.

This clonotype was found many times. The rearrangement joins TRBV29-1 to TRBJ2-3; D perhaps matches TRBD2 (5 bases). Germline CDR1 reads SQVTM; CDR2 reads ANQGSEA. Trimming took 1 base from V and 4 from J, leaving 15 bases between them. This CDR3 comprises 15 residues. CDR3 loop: CSVEAALGFSDTQYF. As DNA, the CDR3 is TGCAGCGTTGAAGCGGCACTAGGATTCTCAGATACGCAGTATTTT.

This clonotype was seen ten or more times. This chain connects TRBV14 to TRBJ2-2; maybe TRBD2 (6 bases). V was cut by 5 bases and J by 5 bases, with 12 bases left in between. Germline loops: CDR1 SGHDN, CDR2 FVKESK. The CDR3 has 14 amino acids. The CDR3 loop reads CASSKQGGTGELFF. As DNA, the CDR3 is TGTGCCAGCAGCAAGCAGGGAGGAACCGGGGAGCTGTTTTTT.

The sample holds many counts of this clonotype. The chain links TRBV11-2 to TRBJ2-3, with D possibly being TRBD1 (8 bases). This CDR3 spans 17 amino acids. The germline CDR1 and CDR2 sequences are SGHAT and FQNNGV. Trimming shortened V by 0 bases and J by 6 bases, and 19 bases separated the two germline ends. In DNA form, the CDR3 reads TGTGCCAGCAGCTTAGACGACTTAGGACAGGGAGGGGATACGCAGTATTTT. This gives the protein CASSLDDLGQGGDTQYF.

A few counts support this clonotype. CDR3 in amino acids: CASRTGGTTGLDTQYF. The CDR3 DNA is TGTGCCAGCAGAACAGGGGGCACTACGGGATTAGATACGCAGTATTTT. This chain uses TRBV28 with TRBJ2-3; 9 bases are a match to TRBD1. Germline CDR1 is MDHEN and CDR2 is SYDVKM. The CDR3 consists of 16 residues. J lost 5 bases, V lost 6 bases, and 12 bases had no gene match.

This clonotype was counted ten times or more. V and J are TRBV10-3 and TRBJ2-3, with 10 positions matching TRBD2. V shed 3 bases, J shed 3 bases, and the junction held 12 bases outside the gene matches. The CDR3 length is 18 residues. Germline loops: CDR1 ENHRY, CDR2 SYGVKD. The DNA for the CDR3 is TGTGCCATCAGTGATTCCGGGGCTAGCGGGAGCGGGACAGATACGCAGTATTTT. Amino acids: CAISDSGASGSGTDTQYF.

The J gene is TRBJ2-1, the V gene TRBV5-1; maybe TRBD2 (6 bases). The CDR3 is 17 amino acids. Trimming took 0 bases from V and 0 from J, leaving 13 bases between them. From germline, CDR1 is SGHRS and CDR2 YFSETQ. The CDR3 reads CASSLVVTGSSYNEQFF. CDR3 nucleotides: TGCGCCAGCAGCTTGGTTGTAACCGGGAGCTCCTACAATGAGCAGTTCTTC.

The CDR3 DNA reads TGTGCCTGGAGTACGTGGGGACAGGGAGGCTATGAGCAGTTCTTC. It specifies CAWSTWGQGGYEQFF. The J gene is TRBJ2-1, the V gene TRBV30, with 9 positions matching TRBD1. The trim removed 2 bases at V and 8 bases at J, leaving 10 bases unmatched. This CDR3 has 15 residues. Germline CDR1 GTSNPN, CDR2 SVGIG (reference sequence).

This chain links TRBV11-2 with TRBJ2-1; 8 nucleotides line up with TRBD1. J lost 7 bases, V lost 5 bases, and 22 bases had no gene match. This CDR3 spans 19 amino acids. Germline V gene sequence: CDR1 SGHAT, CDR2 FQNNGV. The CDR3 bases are TGTGCCAGCAGCACGGGACAGGTCGGGGACTCGCTAACGGCGAATGAGCAGTTCTTC. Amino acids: CASSTGQVGDSLTANEQFF.

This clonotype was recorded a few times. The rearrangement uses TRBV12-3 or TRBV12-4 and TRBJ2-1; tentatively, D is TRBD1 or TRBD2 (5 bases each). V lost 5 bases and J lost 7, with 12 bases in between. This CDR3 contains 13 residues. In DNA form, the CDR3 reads TGTGCCAGCAGTGGGACGTGGGGGAATGAGCAGTTCTTC. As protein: CASSGTWGNEQFF.

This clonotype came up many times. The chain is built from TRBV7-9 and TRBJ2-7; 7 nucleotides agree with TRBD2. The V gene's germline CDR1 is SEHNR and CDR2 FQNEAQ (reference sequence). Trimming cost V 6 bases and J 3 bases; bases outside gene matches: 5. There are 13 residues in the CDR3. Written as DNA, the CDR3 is TGTGCCAGCAGGGAGCGGGAAGGCTACGAGCAGTACTTC. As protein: CASREREGYEQYF.

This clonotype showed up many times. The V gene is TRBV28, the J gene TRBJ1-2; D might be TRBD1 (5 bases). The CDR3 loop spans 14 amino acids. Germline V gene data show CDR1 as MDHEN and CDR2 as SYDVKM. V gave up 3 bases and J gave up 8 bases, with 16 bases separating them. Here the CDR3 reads CASSFRAGPVGYTF. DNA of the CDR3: TGTGCCAGCAGTTTTCGGGCGGGGCCAGTGGGCTACACCTTC.

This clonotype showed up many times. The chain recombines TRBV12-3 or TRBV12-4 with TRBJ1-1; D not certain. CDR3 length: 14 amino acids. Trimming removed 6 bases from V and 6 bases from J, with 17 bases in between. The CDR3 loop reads CASRGRLREAEAFF. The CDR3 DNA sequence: TGTGCCAGCAGGGGCAGGCTTCGGGAGGCTGAAGCTTTCTTT.